Following are 24 T cell receptor beta chains from one sample sequenced in a study of spatial heterogeneity in lung cancer. Time point described: sample taken at primary tumor resection. The authors sequenced whole RNA from tumor, nontumor lung or frozen PBMC without sorting. Each CDR3 protein gets one entry after TCRdb re-called the 5' RACE reads with MiXCR. The sample has some 83,000 distinct CDR3 sequences; approximately 21% are singletons. The sample here was PBMCs, taken at surgery. The receptors come from a male donor with early-stage non-small cell lung cancer.

This clonotype was observed a handful of times. The chain joins TRBV19 to TRBJ2-2, with 10 bases matching TRBD1. This CDR3 has 15 amino acids. Looked up from germline, CDR1 is LNHDA and CDR2 is SQIVND (reference sequence). The trim removed 5 bases at V and 4 bases at J, leaving 4 bases unmatched. The CDR3 coding sequence is TGTGCCAGTAGTCTGTGGACAGGGGGCACCGGGGAGCTGTTTTTT. Translating gives CASSLWTGGTGELFF.

CDR3: CASSSGQGETDTQYF. CDR3 bases: TGTGCCAGCAGCTCCGGACAGGGTGAAACAGATACGCAGTATTTT. The chain combines TRBV7-9 with TRBJ2-3; 8 bases agree with TRBD1. The V segment lost 4 bases and the J segment 3 bases; nucleotides outside the gene matches: 6. Germline CDR1 and CDR2: SEHNR and FQNEAQ (reference sequence). This CDR3 has 15 amino acids.

The chain has TRBV7-3 and TRBJ2-7; no clear D. Germline values: CDR1 SGHTA, CDR2 FQGTGA. Trimming pared 2 bases from V and 6 bases from J, leaving 11 bases between. The CDR3 is 13 amino acids. The CDR3 sequence: CASSLAADSEQYF. The DNA of the CDR3 is TGTGCCAGCAGCTTAGCTGCTGACTCCGAGCAGTACTTC.

This clonotype was observed many times. This chain links TRBV7-2 with TRBJ1-6; D not resolved. Germline CDR1 is SGHTA and CDR2 is FQGNSA. The V and J ends lost 2 bases and 0 bases respectively, with 2 bases between them. The CDR3 covers 14 residues. Written as DNA, the CDR3 is TGTGCCAGCAGCTTAAGCTCCTATAATTCACCCCTCCACTTT. It codes for CASSLSSYNSPLHF.

The chain employs TRBV20-1 and TRBJ2-1; D remains ambiguous. Trimming took 6 bases from V and 5 from J, leaving 8 bases between them. The CDR3 totals 11 residues. Per germline, CDR1 DFQATT and CDR2 SNEGSKA (reference sequence). The CDR3 here is CSAPDNNEQFF. The CDR3 bases are TGCAGTGCCCCCGACAACAATGAGCAGTTCTTC.

CDR3 in DNA: TGCAGCGGCTCCTACAATGAGCAGTTCTTC. Its translation is CSGSYNEQFF. V usage is TRBV29-1 and J usage is TRBJ2-1; D remains unclear. Germline CDR1 reads SQVTM; CDR2 reads ANQGSEA. Trimming left V 7 bases short and J 0 bases short, with 1 base between. The length of the CDR3 is 10 residues.

The chain uses TRBV2 and TRBJ2-1; TRBD2 agrees at 10 bases. The CDR3 is 15 amino acids. Germline CDR1 and CDR2: SNHLY and FYNNEI. V gave up 4 bases and J gave up 8 bases; unmatched junction bases: 8. Here the CDR3 reads CASSVWLAGDDEQFF. The CDR3 DNA reads as TGTGCCAGCAGTGTTTGGCTAGCGGGAGACGATGAGCAGTTCTTC.

There are a few counts of this clonotype. V gene TRBV29-1 combines with J gene TRBJ1-2; no clear D gene. The CDR3 is 13 amino acids. Looked up from germline, CDR1 is SQVTM and CDR2 is ANQGSEA. The V end lost 3 bases, the J end lost 14 bases, and 22 bases lay between the germline ends. CDR3 bases: TGCAGCGTTGATGGGTCTGGACTGCCGACTGTAACCTTC. This encodes CSVDGSGLPTVTF.

CDR3 residues: CASSLPGQGSTDTQYF. The DNA of the CDR3 is TGTGCCAGCAGTTTACCCGGACAGGGGAGCACAGATACGCAGTATTTT. J is TRBJ2-3 and V is TRBV28; TRBD1 matches 9 bases. The V and J ends lost 2 bases and 0 bases, in that order; junction bases with no gene match: 3. The CDR3 runs 16 residues. Germline V gene lookup returns CDR1 MDHEN and CDR2 SYDVKM. Looking up the rest from reference TRBV28 and TRBJ2-3 gives the full variable domain: DVKVTQSSRYLVKRTGEKVFLECVQDMDHENMFWYRQDPGLGLRLIYFSYDVKMKEKGDIPEGYSVSREKKERFSLILESASTNQTSMYLCASSLPGQGSTDTQYFGPGTRLTVL.

CDR3 sequence (DNA): TGTGCCAGCAGTTTAGGGGGTGAGACTGAAGCTTTCTTT. Protein: CASSLGGETEAFF. This chain joins TRBV27 and TRBJ1-1; D possibly corresponds to TRBD1 (5 bases). The V end was cut by 2 bases, the J end by 5 bases, with 9 bases between. The CDR3 has 13 amino acids. The germline gives CDR1 MNHEY, CDR2 SMNVEV (reference sequence).

This clonotype was detected only a few times. V usage is TRBV7-2 and J usage is TRBJ2-1; TRBD2 agrees at 14 bases. CDR1 and CDR2 from the germline V gene are SGHTA and FQGNSA. This CDR3 is built from 17 residues. J gave up 7 bases and V 5 bases, and 10 bases lay outside the gene matches. The CDR3 loop is CASSRMGLAGVGNEQFF. Here the CDR3 DNA reads TGTGCCAGCAGCAGAATGGGACTAGCGGGAGTCGGTAATGAGCAGTTCTTC.

This chain joins TRBV2 and TRBJ2-3, with D unresolved. Germline CDR1 is SNHLY and CDR2 is FYNNEI. The CDR3 is made up of 13 amino acids. The V gene lost 4 bases and the J gene lost 5 bases, with 10 bases spanning the gap. CDR3: CASSADSGDTQYF. CDR3 sequence (DNA): TGTGCCAGCAGTGCTGACTCGGGAGATACGCAGTATTTT.

The V gene is TRBV4-1, the J gene TRBJ2-7; D may correspond to TRBD1 or TRBD2 (6 bases each). The V end was cut by 5 bases, the J end by 13 bases, with 18 bases between. CDR3 length equals 12 residues. CDR1 is MGHRA and CDR2 is YSYEKL in the germline V gene. The CDR3 DNA follows: TGCGCCAGCAGCACCGCGGGGACACCCTTATACTTC. It codes for CASSTAGTPLYF.

This clonotype was seen only a few times. The chain couples TRBV7-9 to TRBJ2-7; 7 nucleotides align to TRBD1. Germline V gene data show CDR1 as SEHNR and CDR2 as FQNEAQ (reference sequence). The trim removed 5 bases at V and 2 bases at J, leaving 9 bases unmatched. CDR3 length equals 15 residues. This chain's CDR3 is CASSPSGTATYEQYF. CDR3 bases: TGTGCCAGCAGCCCCTCCGGGACAGCTACCTACGAGCAGTACTTC.

This clonotype showed up many times. The chain uses TRBV5-1 and TRBJ2-7; D is possibly TRBD1 (6 bases). Germline V gene lookup returns CDR1 SGHRS and CDR2 YFSETQ. V lost 2 bases to trimming and J lost 5 bases, with 23 bases between them. CDR3 length equals 17 residues. The CDR3 region has the DNA TGCGCCAGCAGCTTACCCTCCACAGGGCTAAGCATCCACGAGCAGTACTTC. It encodes CASSLPSTGLSIHEQYF.

This sequence joins TRBV6-2 or TRBV6-3 and TRBJ1-4; 7 positions agree with TRBD1. CDR3 length equals 12 residues. Germline values: CDR1 MNHEY, CDR2 SVGEGT. V lost 5 bases to trimming and J lost 8 bases; unmatched junction nucleotides: 2. CDR3 bases: TGTGCCAGCAGTGGACAGGAAGAAAAACTGTTTTTT. Translation: CASSGQEEKLFF.

The chain couples TRBV19 to TRBJ2-7; 11 bases match TRBD2. The CDR3 spans 16 residues. CDR1 and CDR2 (germline): LNHDA, SQIVND (reference sequence). V was pared by 4 bases and J by 1 base, with 6 bases of the junction left unmatched. In nucleotides, the CDR3 is TGTGCCAGTAGTAAAAGAGGGACTAGCGGTTCCTACGAGCAGTACTTC. Residues: CASSKRGTSGSYEQYF.

The rearrangement links TRBV11-2 to TRBJ2-1, with 8 bases identical to TRBD2. V was pared by 1 base and J by 10 bases, with 6 bases of the junction left unmatched. The CDR3 totals 14 residues. Germline CDR1 is SGHAT and CDR2 is FQNNGV. CDR3: CASSLVQPGGEQFF. The CDR3 DNA reads TGTGCCAGCAGCTTAGTCCAGCCGGGAGGGGAGCAGTTCTTC.

The rearrangement uses TRBV5-1 and TRBJ1-3; D is unresolved. Per germline, CDR1 SGHRS and CDR2 YFSETQ. CDR3 length: 15 residues. V shed 1 base and J shed 0 bases, with 8 bases lying between them. CDR3 in DNA: TGCGCCAGCAGCTTGTATGGCAGCTCTGGAAACACCATATATTTT. This sequence encodes CASSLYGSSGNTIYF.

V usage is TRBV4-1 and J usage is TRBJ2-7, with 9 bases matching TRBD1. In germline, CDR1 is MGHRA, CDR2 YSYEKL. The CDR3 covers 14 residues. V dropped 7 bases and J dropped 3; count of bases not matched to a gene: 7. CDR3 sequence reads: CASNSGTGNYEQYF. CDR3 in DNA: TGCGCCAGCAATTCCGGGACAGGGAACTACGAGCAGTACTTC.

This clonotype has a count of ten or more. J is TRBJ2-6 and V is TRBV12-3 or TRBV12-4, with D perhaps TRBD1 (6 bases). The CDR3 is 13 amino acids. V was trimmed by 2 bases and J by 12 bases, leaving 11 bases between them. CDR3 in DNA: TGTGCCAGCAGTTTAAACAGGGCAGGCGTCCTGACTTTC. The encoded protein is CASSLNRAGVLTF.

This clonotype was picked up a small number of times. The gene calls are TRBV27 and TRBJ2-7; possibly TRBD2 for D (5 bases). Per the germline V gene, CDR1 is MNHEY and CDR2 is SMNVEV (reference sequence). Trimming pared 4 bases from V and 3 bases from J, leaving 16 bases between. This CDR3 spans 15 amino acids. For the CDR3, the DNA is TGTGCCAGCAGTTCCTCAGCGGCCGCCCTCTACGAGCAGTACTTC. Translation gives CASSSSAAALYEQYF.

This clonotype was recorded many times. The rearrangement uses TRBV28 and TRBJ1-6; no firm D call. The CDR3 extends over 12 amino acids. Trimming shortened V by 7 bases and J by 7 bases, and 8 bases separated the two germline ends. CDR1 MDHEN and CDR2 SYDVKM come from the germline V gene. The CDR3 here is CASTRGNSPLHF. CDR3 coding DNA: TGTGCCAGCACCAGAGGGAATTCACCCCTCCACTTT. Drawing the rest from reference TRBV28 and TRBJ1-6, the complete variable domain is DVKVTQSSRYLVKRTGEKVFLECVQDMDHENMFWYRQDPGLGLRLIYFSYDVKMKEKGDIPEGYSVSREKKERFSLILESASTNQTSMYLCASTRGNSPLHFGNGTRLTVT.

The gene calls are TRBV7-9 and TRBJ1-2, with a possible D match to TRBD1 (5 bases). This CDR3 has 12 amino acids. CDR1 SEHNR and CDR2 FQNEAQ come from the germline V gene (reference sequence). V lost 8 bases to trimming and J lost 8 bases, with 15 bases between them. The CDR3 nucleotides read TGTGCCAGCGGCCAACAGGATGGCGGCTACACCTTC. Amino acids: CASGQQDGGYTF.